What follows is one T cell receptor (beta chain) and its context. Hyperthyroidism was newly diagnosed in patients aged 18 to 65 (duration under 2 months). RNA transcripts gave rise to amplified TCR beta CDR3 regions. The HTBI primer set was used in a first-round RT-PCR of the TCR CDR3. Via MiXCR, TCRdb re-called the multiplex PCR reads, giving one row per CDR3 protein. Counted here are a few hundred thousand distinct CDR3 sequences, around 15% occurring once; the ten biggest clones make up about 5%. These data belong to a study of T cells in Graves' hyperthyroidism and ophthalmopathy. In germline, CDR1 is LGHDT, CDR2 YNNKEL (reference sequence). The CDR3 consists of 15 residues. Trimming cost V 0 bases and J 3 bases, with 11 bases left between them.

The rearrangement uses TRBV3-1 and TRBJ1-2, with D unclear. Specimen: blood. The sequence came from a woman aged 18 to 35 with Graves' hyperthyroidism. In DNA form, the CDR3 reads TGTGCCAGCAGCCAAGATCGGGCCGCGTACTATGGCTACACCTTC. It specifies CASSQDRAAYYGYTF.